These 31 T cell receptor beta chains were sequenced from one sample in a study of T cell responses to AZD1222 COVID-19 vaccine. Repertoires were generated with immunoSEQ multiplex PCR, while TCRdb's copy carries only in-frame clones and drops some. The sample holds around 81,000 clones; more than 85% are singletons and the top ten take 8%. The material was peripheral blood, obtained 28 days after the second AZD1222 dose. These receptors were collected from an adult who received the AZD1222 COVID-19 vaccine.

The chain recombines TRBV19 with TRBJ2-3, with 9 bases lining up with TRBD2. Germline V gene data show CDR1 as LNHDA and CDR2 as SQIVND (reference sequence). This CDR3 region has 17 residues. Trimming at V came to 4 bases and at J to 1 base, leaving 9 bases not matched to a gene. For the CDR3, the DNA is TGTGCCAGTAGTAGGGCGGGAGGGAGGCCGGGCACAGATACGCAGTATTTT. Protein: CASSRAGGRPGTDTQYF.

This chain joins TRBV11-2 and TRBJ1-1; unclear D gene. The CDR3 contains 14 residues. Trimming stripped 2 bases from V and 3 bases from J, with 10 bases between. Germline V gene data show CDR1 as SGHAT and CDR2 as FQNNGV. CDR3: CASSLSWGDTEAFF. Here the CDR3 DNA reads TGTGCCAGCAGCTTATCGTGGGGAGACACTGAAGCTTTCTTT.

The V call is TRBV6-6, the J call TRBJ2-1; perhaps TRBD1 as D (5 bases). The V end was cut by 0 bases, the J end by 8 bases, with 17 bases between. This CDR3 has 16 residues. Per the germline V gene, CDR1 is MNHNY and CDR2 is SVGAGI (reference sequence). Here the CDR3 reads CASSYSDLAGKDEQFF. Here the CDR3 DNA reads TGTGCCAGCAGTTACTCTGATTTAGCAGGGAAGGATGAGCAGTTCTTC.

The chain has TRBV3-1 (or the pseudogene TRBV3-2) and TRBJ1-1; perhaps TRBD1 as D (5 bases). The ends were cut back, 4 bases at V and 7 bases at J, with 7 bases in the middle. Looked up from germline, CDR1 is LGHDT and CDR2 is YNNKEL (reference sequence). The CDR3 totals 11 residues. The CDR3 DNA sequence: TGTGCCAGCAGCCCAGGGAGTGAAGCTTTCTTT. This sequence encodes CASSPGSEAFF.

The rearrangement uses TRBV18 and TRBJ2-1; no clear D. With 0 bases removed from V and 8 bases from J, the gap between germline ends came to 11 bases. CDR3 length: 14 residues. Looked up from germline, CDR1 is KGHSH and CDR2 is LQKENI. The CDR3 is CASSPPADRDEQFF. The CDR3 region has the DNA TGTGCCAGCTCACCACCGGCAGATCGTGATGAGCAGTTCTTC.

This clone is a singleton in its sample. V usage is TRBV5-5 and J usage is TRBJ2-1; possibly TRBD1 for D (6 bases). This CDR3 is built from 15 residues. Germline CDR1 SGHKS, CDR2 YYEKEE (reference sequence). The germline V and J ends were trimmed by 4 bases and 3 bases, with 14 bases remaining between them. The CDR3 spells CASSPSGTYYNEQFF. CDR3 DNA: TGTGCCAGCAGCCCCTCCGGGACATACTACAATGAGCAGTTCTTC.

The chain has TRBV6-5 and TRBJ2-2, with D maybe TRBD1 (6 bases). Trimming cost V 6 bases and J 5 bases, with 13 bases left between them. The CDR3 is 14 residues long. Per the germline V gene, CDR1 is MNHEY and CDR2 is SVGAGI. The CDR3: CASSQLQGTGELFF. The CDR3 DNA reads TGTGCCAGCAGCCAACTTCAGGGGACCGGGGAGCTGTTTTTT.

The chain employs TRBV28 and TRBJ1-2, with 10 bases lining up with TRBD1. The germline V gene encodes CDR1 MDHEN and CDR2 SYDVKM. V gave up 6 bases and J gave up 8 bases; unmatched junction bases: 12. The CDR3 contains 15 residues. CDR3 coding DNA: TGTGCCAGCAGGAAATTCGACAGGGGGCTTCGGGGCTACACCTTC. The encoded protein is CASRKFDRGLRGYTF.

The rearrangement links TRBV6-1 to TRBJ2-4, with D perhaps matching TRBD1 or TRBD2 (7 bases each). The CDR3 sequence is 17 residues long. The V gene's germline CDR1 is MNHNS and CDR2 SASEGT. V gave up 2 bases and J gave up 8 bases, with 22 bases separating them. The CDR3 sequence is CASSELSDIQGRDIQYF. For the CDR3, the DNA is TGTGCCAGCAGTGAACTCTCCGACATACAGGGGAGGGACATTCAGTACTTC.

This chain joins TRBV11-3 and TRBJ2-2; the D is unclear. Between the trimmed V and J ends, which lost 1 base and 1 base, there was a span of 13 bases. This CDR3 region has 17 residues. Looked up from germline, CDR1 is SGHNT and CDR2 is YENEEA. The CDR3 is CASSLVRMGLNTGELFF. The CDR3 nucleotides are TGTGCCAGCAGCTTAGTTAGGATGGGTTTGAACACCGGGGAGCTGTTTTTT.

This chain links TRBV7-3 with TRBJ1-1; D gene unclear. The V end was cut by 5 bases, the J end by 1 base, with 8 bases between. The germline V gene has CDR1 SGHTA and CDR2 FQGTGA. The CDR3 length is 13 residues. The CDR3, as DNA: TGTGCCAGCAGCGAACAGAAGAACACTGAAGCTTTCTTT. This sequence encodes CASSEQKNTEAFF.

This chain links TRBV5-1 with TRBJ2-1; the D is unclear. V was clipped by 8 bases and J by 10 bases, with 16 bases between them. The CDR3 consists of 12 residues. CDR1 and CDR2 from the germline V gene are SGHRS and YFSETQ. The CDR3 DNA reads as TGCGCCAGGAGCCCATGGCGCGAAGAGCAGTTCTTC. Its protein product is CARSPWREEQFF.

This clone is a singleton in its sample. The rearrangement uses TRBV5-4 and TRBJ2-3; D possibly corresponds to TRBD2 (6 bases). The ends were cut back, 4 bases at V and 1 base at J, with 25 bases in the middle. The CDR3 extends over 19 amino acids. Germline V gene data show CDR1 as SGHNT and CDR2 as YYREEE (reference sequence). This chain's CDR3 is CASSKSGLVTFRGTDTQYF. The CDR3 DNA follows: TGTGCCAGCAGCAAGAGCGGGCTAGTGACTTTCCGAGGCACAGATACGCAGTATTTT.

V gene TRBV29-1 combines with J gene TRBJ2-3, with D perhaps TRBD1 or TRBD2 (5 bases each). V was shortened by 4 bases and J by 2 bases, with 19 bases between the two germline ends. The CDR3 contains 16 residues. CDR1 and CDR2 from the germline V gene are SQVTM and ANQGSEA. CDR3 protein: CSVVGALSGLTDTQYF. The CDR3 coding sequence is TGCAGCGTTGTTGGGGCACTAAGCGGACTCACAGATACGCAGTATTTT.

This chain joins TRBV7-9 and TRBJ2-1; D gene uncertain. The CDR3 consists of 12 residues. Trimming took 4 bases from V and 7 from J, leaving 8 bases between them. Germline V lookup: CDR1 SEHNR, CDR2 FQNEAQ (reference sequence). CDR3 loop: CASSSPRNEQFF. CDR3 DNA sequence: TGTGCCAGCAGCTCCCCCCGGAATGAGCAGTTCTTC.

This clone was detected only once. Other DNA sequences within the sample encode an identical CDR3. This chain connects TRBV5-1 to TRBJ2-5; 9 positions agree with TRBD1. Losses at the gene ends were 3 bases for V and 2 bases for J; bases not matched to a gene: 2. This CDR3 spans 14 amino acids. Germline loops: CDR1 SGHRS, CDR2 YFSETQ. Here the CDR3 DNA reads TGCGCCAGCAGCTCGGGGACAGGGCAAGAGACCCAGTACTTC. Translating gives CASSSGTGQETQYF.

This chain's CDR3 is CATSAPGEAGANVLTF. CDR3 DNA sequence: TGTGCCACCAGTGCCCCTGGGGAGGCGGGGGCCAACGTCCTGACTTTC. The V gene is TRBV24-1, the J gene TRBJ2-6; the D gene is possibly TRBD2 (6 bases). CDR3 size: 16 residues. CDR1 is KGHDR and CDR2 is SFDVKD in the germline V gene. V shed 5 bases and J shed 4 bases, with 14 bases lying between them.

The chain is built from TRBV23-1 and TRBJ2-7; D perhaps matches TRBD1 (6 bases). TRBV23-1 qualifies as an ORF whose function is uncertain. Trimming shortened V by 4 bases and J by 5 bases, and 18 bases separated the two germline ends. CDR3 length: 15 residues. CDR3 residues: CASSPSKGVNDEQYF. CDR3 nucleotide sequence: TGCGCCAGCAGTCCCTCCAAGGGGGTAAATGACGAGCAGTACTTC.

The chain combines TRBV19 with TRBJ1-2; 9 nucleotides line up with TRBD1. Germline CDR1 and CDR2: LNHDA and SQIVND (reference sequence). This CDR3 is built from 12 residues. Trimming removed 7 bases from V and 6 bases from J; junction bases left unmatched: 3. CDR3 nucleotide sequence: TGTGCCAGTAAGGACAGGGGAAATGGCTACACCTTC. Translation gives CASKDRGNGYTF.

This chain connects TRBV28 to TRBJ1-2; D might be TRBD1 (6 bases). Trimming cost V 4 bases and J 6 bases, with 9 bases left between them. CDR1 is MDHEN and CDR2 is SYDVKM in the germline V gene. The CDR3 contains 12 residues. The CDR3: CASSSQGNGYTF. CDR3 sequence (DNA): TGTGCCAGCAGTTCACAGGGAAATGGCTACACCTTC.

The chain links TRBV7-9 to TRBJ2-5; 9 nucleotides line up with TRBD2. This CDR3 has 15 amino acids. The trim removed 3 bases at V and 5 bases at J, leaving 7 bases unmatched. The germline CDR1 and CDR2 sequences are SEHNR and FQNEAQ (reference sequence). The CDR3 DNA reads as TGTGCCAGCAGCTTTCTCGCGGGAGGGAGGGAGACCCAGTACTTC. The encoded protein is CASSFLAGGRETQYF.

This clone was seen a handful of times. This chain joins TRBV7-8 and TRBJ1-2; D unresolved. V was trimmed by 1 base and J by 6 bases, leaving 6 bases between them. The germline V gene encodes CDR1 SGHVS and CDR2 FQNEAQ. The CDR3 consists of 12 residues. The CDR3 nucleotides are TGTGCCAGCAGCTTAGGGCGAGATGGCTACACCTTC. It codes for CASSLGRDGYTF.

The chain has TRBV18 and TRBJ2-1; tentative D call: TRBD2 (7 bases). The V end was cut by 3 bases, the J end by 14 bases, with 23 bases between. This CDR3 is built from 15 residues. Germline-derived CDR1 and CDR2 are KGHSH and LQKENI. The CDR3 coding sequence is TGTGCCAGCTCACCTATACAGGGAGGGATGAGGAAGGAGTTCTTC. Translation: CASSPIQGGMRKEFF.

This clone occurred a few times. The CDR3, as DNA: TGTGCCAGTAGTACCCTAAATTCACCCCTCCACTTT. Protein: CASSTLNSPLHF. The genes are TRBV19 and TRBJ1-6; D call uncertain. V lost 4 bases, J lost 7 bases, and 5 bases lay in between. The CDR3 covers 12 residues. The V gene's germline CDR1 is LNHDA and CDR2 SQIVND (reference sequence).

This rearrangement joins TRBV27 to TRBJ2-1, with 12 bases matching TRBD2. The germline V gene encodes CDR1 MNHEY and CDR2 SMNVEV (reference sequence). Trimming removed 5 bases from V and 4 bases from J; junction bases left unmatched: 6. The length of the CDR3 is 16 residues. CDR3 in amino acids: CASSPLTSGRYNEQFF. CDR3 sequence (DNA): TGTGCCAGCAGTCCACTGACTAGCGGGAGATACAATGAGCAGTTCTTC.

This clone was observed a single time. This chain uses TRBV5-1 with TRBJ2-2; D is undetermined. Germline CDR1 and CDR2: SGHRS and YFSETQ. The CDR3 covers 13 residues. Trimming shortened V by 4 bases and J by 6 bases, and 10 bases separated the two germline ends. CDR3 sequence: CASSPSHSGELFF. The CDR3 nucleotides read TGCGCCAGCAGCCCTTCCCACTCCGGGGAGCTGTTTTTT.

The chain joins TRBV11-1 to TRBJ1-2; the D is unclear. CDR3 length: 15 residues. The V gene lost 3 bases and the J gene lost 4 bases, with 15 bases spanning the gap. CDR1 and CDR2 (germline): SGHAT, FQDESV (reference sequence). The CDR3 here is CASSFDRGGSYGYTF. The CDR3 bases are TGTGCCAGCAGCTTTGATCGGGGAGGCAGCTATGGCTACACCTTC.

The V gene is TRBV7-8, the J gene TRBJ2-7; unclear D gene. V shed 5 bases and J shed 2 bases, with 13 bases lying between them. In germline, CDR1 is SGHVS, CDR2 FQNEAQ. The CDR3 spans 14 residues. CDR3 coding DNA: TGTGCCAGCAGCACCCAAGTAGGGACCTACGAGCAGTACTTC. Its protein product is CASSTQVGTYEQYF.

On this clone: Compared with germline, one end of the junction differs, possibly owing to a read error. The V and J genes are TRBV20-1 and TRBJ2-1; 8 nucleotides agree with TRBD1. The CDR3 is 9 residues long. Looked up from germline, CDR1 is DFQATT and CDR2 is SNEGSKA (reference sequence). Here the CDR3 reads CSARGQAVF. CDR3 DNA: TGCAGTGCGAGGGGACAGGCCGTCTTC.

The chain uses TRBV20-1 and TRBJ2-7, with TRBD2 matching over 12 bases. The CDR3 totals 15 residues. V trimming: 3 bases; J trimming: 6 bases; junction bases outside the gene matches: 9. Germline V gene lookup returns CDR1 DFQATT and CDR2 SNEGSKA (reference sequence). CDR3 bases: TGCAGTGCTAGTCACACTAGCGGGAGGTGGTCCGAGCAGTACTTC. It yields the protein CSASHTSGRWSEQYF.

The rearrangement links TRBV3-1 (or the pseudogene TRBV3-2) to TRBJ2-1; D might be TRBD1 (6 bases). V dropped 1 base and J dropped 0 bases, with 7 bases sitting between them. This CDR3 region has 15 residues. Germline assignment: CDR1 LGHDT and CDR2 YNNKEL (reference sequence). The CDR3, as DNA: TGTGCCAGCAGCCAAGGGACAGCCTCCTACAATGAGCAGTTCTTC. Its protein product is CASSQGTASYNEQFF.